A selection of T cell receptor beta chains follows, all from one sample in a study of quantifying T cell responses using KT2 cells. TCRdb used MiXCR to reprocess the UMI-ligation and nested PCR reads, holding one entry per CDR3 protein. The top ten hold roughly 9.7% of the sample, which has 31,000 or so distinct CDR3 sequences, about a tenth seen once. The sequencing sample was made of PBMCs spiked with cells of the T cell clone KT2. These receptors all come from a human donor. The CDR3 runs from the conserved cysteine through the conserved F or W. The D gene is left open where the match is weak. Clone size is shown for a subset of rows, as once, few, many or a class of expanded clone.

TRBV6-6,.,.,TRBJ1-4,CASSEVNGEKLFF,TGTGCCAGCTCCGAGGTAAACGGGGAAAAACTGTTTTTT
TRBV29-1,.,.,TRBJ2-1,CSAHRGLTGGVGNEQFF,TGCAGCGCCCACAGGGGACTCACGGGGGGGGTGGGAAATGAGCAGTTCTTC
TRBV18,TRBD1,many,TRBJ1-5,CASSRRGQATIRNQPQHF,TGTGCCAGCTCACGTCGGGGACAGGCAACGATCCGGAATCAGCCCCAGCATTTT
TRBV7-9,.,medium-sized,TRBJ1-1,CASSLDSGVYTEAFF,TGTGCCAGCAGCTTAGATTCGGGGGTTTACACTGAAGCTTTCTTT
TRBV15,TRBD2,few,TRBJ2-1,CASSLAGTYEQFF,TGTGCCTCGTCACTAGCGGGGACCTATGAGCAGTTCTTC
TRBV12-3/TRBV12-4,.,many,TRBJ1-5,CASRKINQPQHF,TGTGCCAGCAGGAAAATTAATCAGCCCCAGCATTTT
TRBV6-1,.,many,TRBJ2-5,CASSEAFGGTQYF,TGTGCCAGCAGTGAAGCGTTCGGAGGGACCCAGTACTTC
TRBV4-1,TRBD1,.,TRBJ1-6,CASSQGAGTGVPLHF,TGCGCCAGCAGCCAAGGTGCCGGGACAGGGGTTCCCCTCCACTTT
TRBV10-1,.,few,TRBJ1-1,CASSHDGWNTEAFF,TGCGCCAGCAGTCATGACGGATGGAACACTGAAGCTTTCTTT
TRBV7-2,TRBD1,.,TRBJ1-5,CASSFSPTGGGQPQHF,TGTGCCAGCAGCTTTAGCCCCACAGGGGGGGGCCAGCCCCAGCATTTT
TRBV7-8,TRBD2,.,TRBJ2-1,CASSLYGGATYNEQFF,TGTGCCAGCAGCTTATACGGGGGGGCGACCTACAATGAGCAGTTCTTC
TRBV20-1,.,.,TRBJ1-2,CSARDVGGGTGYGYTF,TGCAGTGCTAGAGATGTGGGTGGGGGGACGGGCTATGGCTACACCTTC
TRBV20-1,TRBD2,.,TRBJ2-3,CSASKGLAGGLGTDTQYF,TGCAGTGCTAGTAAGGGACTAGCGGGGGGGCTCGGCACAGATACGCAGTATTTT
TRBV30,TRBD1,.,TRBJ2-7,CALSGGLNYEQYF,TGTGCCTTGTCAGGGGGTCTCAACTACGAGCAGTACTTC
TRBV7-2,TRBD1,many,TRBJ2-7,CASSLVDRGTEQYF,TGTGCCAGCAGCTTAGTAGACAGGGGGACCGAGCAGTACTTC
TRBV20-1,TRBD2,many,TRBJ2-7,CSASGDYAYEQYF,TGCAGTGCTAGTGGGGACTACGCCTACGAGCAGTACTTC
TRBV6-2/TRBV6-3,.,few,TRBJ2-3,CASSSGPSGAKDTQYF,TGTGCCAGCAGTTCCGGGCCCAGTGGGGCCAAAGATACGCAGTATTTT
TRBV7-3,.,few,TRBJ2-1,CASSLWGGFDNEQFF,TGTGCCAGCAGCTTATGGGGGGGCTTCGACAATGAGCAGTTCTTC
TRBV21-1,.,many,TRBJ2-3,CASRTDTQYF,TGTGCCAGCAGGACAGATACGCAGTATTTT
TRBV6-1,.,few,TRBJ2-7,CASSKRTGFGAPYEQYF,TGTGCCAGCAGTAAAAGAACAGGGTTTGGGGCGCCCTACGAGCAGTACTTC
TRBV18,.,.,TRBJ2-5,CASSKGQEETQYF,TGTGCCAGCTCCAAGGGACAAGAAGAGACCCAGTACTTC
TRBV12-3/TRBV12-4,TRBD1,.,TRBJ1-2,CASSHRGETNYGYTF,TGTGCCAGCAGTCACAGGGGGGAGACTAACTATGGCTACACCTTC
TRBV10-2,.,.,TRBJ2-7,CASSALGGGAEQYF,TGCGCCAGCAGTGCGCTTGGTGGGGGCGCCGAGCAGTACTTC
TRBV20-1,.,many,TRBJ1-1,CSAVPAFTEAFF,TGCAGTGCCGTCCCGGCGTTCACTGAAGCTTTCTTT
TRBV6-2/TRBV6-3,TRBD1,.,TRBJ1-5,CASRTSQDRGPNQPQHF,TGTGCCAGCAGAACCTCCCAGGACAGGGGCCCCAATCAGCCCCAGCATTTT
TRBV12-3/TRBV12-4,TRBD2,once,TRBJ2-1,CASSFGQSTSGATLNEQFF,TGTGCCAGCAGTTTCGGACAGAGTACTAGCGGAGCCACTTTGAATGAGCAGTTCTTC
TRBV2,.,.,TRBJ2-1,CASSDGILAGNEQFF,TGTGCCAGCAGTGACGGCATTTTAGCCGGCAATGAGCAGTTCTTC
TRBV28,TRBD2,few,TRBJ2-1,CASSSTGTSGRAVQFF,TGTGCCAGCAGTTCTACCGGGACTAGCGGGAGGGCCGTGCAGTTCTTC
TRBV30,.,.,TRBJ2-5,CAWSLDSQETQYF,TGTGCCTGGAGCCTTGACAGCCAAGAGACCCAGTACTTC
TRBV5-4,TRBD1,.,TRBJ2-6,CASSLDATGLSGANVLTF,TGTGCCAGCAGCTTGGACGCGACAGGGCTCTCTGGGGCCAACGTCCTGACTTTC
TRBV20-1,TRBD1,.,TRBJ2-1,CSAFGQGGYNEQFF,TGCAGTGCCTTCGGACAGGGCGGCTACAATGAGCAGTTCTTC
TRBV30,TRBD2,few,TRBJ2-1,CAWAVAGGPYNEQFF,TGTGCCTGGGCGGTAGCGGGGGGCCCCTACAATGAGCAGTTCTTC
TRBV5-4,.,.,TRBJ2-1,CASSHTGLPYNEQFF,TGTGCCAGCAGCCATACAGGTTTGCCCTACAATGAGCAGTTCTTC
TRBV4-1,.,few,TRBJ2-1,CASSHYDEQFF,TGCGCCAGCAGCCACTACGATGAGCAGTTCTTC
TRBV7-2,TRBD2,many,TRBJ2-3,CASSLGPSGLSTDTQYF,TGTGCCAGCAGCTTAGGGCCTAGCGGACTTAGCACAGATACGCAGTATTTT
TRBV29-1,.,.,TRBJ2-1,CSVPSGWIFYNEQFF,TGCAGCGTACCCTCTGGCTGGATTTTCTACAATGAGCAGTTCTTC
TRBV15,.,few,TRBJ2-1,CATSPETSASYNEQFF,TGTGCCACCAGCCCCGAGACTAGTGCGTCCTACAATGAGCAGTTCTTC
TRBV10-1,.,many,TRBJ2-7,CASSDRVFGEQYF,TGCGCCAGCAGTGACAGGGTATTCGGCGAGCAGTACTTC
TRBV12-3/TRBV12-4,.,few,TRBJ2-5,CASSPAETQYF,TGTGCCAGCAGCCCGGCCGAGACCCAGTACTTC
TRBV7-2,.,.,TRBJ2-1,CASSLGEAYNEQFF,TGTGCCAGCAGCTTAGGGGAGGCGTACAATGAGCAGTTCTTC
TRBV4-1,TRBD2,.,TRBJ2-1,CASSQRGDYNEQFF,TGCGCCAGCAGCCAGCGGGGGGATTACAATGAGCAGTTCTTC
TRBV4-1,.,many,TRBJ1-5,CASSQGVRGRGQPQHF,TGCGCCAGCAGCCAAGGGGTACGGGGTAGGGGTCAGCCCCAGCATTTT
TRBV7-9,.,few,TRBJ2-7,CASRPHPDYEQYF,TGTGCCAGCAGGCCTCACCCCGACTACGAGCAGTACTTC
TRBV10-2,TRBD1,few,TRBJ1-2,CASSGTGEYGYTF,TGCGCCAGCAGTGGGACAGGGGAATATGGCTACACCTTC
TRBV6-6,.,few,TRBJ1-2,CASSPGGGNYGYTF,TGTGCCAGCAGTCCAGGCGGCGGGAACTATGGCTACACCTTC
TRBV24-1,TRBD2,once,TRBJ2-1,CDTSAQGLAGANEQFF,TGTGACACCAGTGCCCAAGGACTAGCGGGGGCCAATGAGCAGTTCTTC
TRBV29-1,.,many,TRBJ2-3,CSAERGYTQYF,TGCAGCGCTGAAAGGGGATATACGCAGTATTTT
TRBV12-3/TRBV12-4,.,medium-sized,TRBJ1-3,CASTPGGGRRSGNTIYF,TGTGCCAGCACTCCCGGTGGCGGGCGTAGGTCTGGAAACACCATATATTTT
TRBV5-1,.,medium-sized,TRBJ2-1,CASSLNSGSSYNEQFF,TGCGCCAGCAGCTTGAATAGCGGAAGCTCCTACAATGAGCAGTTCTTC
TRBV6-5,.,few,TRBJ2-2,CASSSGTENTGELFF,TGTGCCAGCAGTTCCGGGACTGAGAACACCGGGGAGCTGTTTTTT
TRBV10-1,.,many,TRBJ2-5,CASSATRTQETQYF,TGCGCCAGCAGTGCGACGAGGACCCAAGAGACCCAGTACTTC
TRBV30,.,few,TRBJ1-2,CAWSVGWGSGYTF,TGTGCCTGGAGTGTAGGCTGGGGGTCTGGCTACACCTTC
TRBV12-3/TRBV12-4,.,few,TRBJ2-5,CASSLAWRRQETQYF,TGTGCCAGCAGTTTAGCCTGGCGCAGACAAGAGACCCAGTACTTC
TRBV2,TRBD2,.,TRBJ2-3,CASGARTSGTSTDTQYF,TGTGCCAGCGGTGCTCGAACTAGCGGGACTAGCACAGATACGCAGTATTTT
TRBV30,.,many,TRBJ2-1,CAWSGPNEQFF,TGTGCCTGGAGTGGACCCAATGAGCAGTTCTTC
TRBV4-2,.,.,TRBJ2-7,CASSQGEECCEQYF,TGTGCCAGCAGCCAAGGAGAGGAGTGCTGCGAGCAGTACTTC
TRBV4-3,.,few,TRBJ2-3,CASSQEFGRTDTQYF,TGCGCCAGCAGCCAAGAGTTCGGCAGGACAGATACGCAGTATTTT
TRBV7-2,.,few,TRBJ2-1,CASSLETFSSYNEQFF,TGTGCCAGCAGCTTAGAAACCTTTAGTTCCTACAATGAGCAGTTCTTC
TRBV14,.,many,TRBJ1-6,CASSQGRLNSPLHF,TGTGCCAGCAGCCAAGGGAGGCTTAATTCACCCCTCCACTTT
TRBV29-1,TRBD1,few,TRBJ1-3,CSARGRLCSGNTIYF,TGCAGCGCCAGGGGGAGACTCTGCTCTGGAAACACCATATATTTT